This T cell receptor beta chain was obtained from a study of beta chain features in type 1 diabetes. Whole-study context: What patients shared with healthy donors was a similar profile of age, gender and cell yields. General study points: Type 1 diabetes patients had moderately but significantly shorter TCRB CDR3s in all four CD4+ subsets. The analysis here could not establish whether HLA type shapes TCRB rearrangement.

V lost 0 bases to trimming and J lost 8 bases, with 14 bases between them. This CDR3 contains 16 residues. Germline V CDR1 and CDR2: ENHRY, SYGVKD. All of the isolated RNA was reverse transcribed, so expressed TCRB transcripts were sequenced. The table came from immunoSEQ multiplex PCR; TCRdb's copy has only in-frame clones and leaves some out. The table records 150,000 to 200,000 clones, roughly 63% of them present only once. For this clone: Its specificity is unknown.

The authors took one heparinised blood draw, averaging about 110 mL, from each donor. CD45RO/CCR7/CD25/CD127/CD95/CD27 separated CD4+ naive, central memory, regulatory and stem cell-like memory cells by sorting. This TCR was recovered from a man aged 25 to 45 with type 1 diabetes. Sequences were obtained from naive CD4+ T cells from blood. The chain joins TRBV10-3 to TRBJ1-6, with D hard to call. CDR3 nucleotides: TGTGCCATCAGTGAGTCGCCAGTGATCGGTGATTCACCCCTCCACTTT. Amino acids: CAISESPVIGDSPLHF.